Below are 21 T cell receptor beta chains sequenced from a single sample in a study of T cells in localized non-small cell lung cancer. TCRdb's table, derived via immunoSEQ multiplex PCR, lists solely in-frame clones and lacks some. The profile shows 23,000 or so clones, roughly 87% of them singletons. Sequences were derived from peripheral blood, sampled before any cancer treatment. The origin of the receptors is a male donor aged 60 or over with stage I squamous cell lung carcinoma.

The table lists this clone with a few counts. In nucleotides, the CDR3 is TGTGCCAGTAGTATAAAAGAGGGAGATTCACCCCTCCACTTT. Amino acid sequence: CASSIKEGDSPLHF. The chain employs TRBV19 and TRBJ1-6; D uncertain. The V gene lost 2 bases and the J gene lost 8 bases, with 10 bases spanning the gap. Germline values: CDR1 LNHDA, CDR2 SQIVND (reference sequence). The CDR3 runs 14 residues.

This chain joins TRBV5-1 and TRBJ2-3; the match to TRBD2 covers 11 bases. Germline-derived CDR1 and CDR2 are SGHRS and YFSETQ. There are 13 residues in the CDR3. The V gene end was trimmed by 7 bases and the J gene end by 6 bases; junction bases not matched to a gene: 4. CDR3 nucleotide sequence: TGCGCCAGCTTCGGGACTAGCGGTGATACGCAGTATTTT. Encoded protein: CASFGTSGDTQYF.

The rearrangement uses TRBV9 and TRBJ1-2; 8 nucleotides align to TRBD1. V lost 2 bases to trimming and J lost 7 bases; unmatched junction nucleotides: 7. CDR3 size: 14 residues. The germline V gene encodes CDR1 SGDLS and CDR2 YYNGEE. The DNA for the CDR3 is TGTGCCAGCAGCGTGGACAGGGCGATTTCTGGCTACACCTTC. This sequence encodes CASSVDRAISGYTF.

The chain is built from TRBV19 and TRBJ2-1; D may be TRBD2 (6 bases). The CDR3 covers 15 residues. V was trimmed by 5 bases and J by 3 bases, leaving 14 bases between them. Germline values: CDR1 LNHDA, CDR2 SQIVND (reference sequence). The CDR3 region is CASSSPAGIYNEQFF. CDR3 nucleotide sequence: TGTGCCAGTAGTTCTCCAGCGGGTATCTACAATGAGCAGTTCTTC.

This chain connects TRBV6-1 to TRBJ1-5; 9 nucleotides match TRBD1. V dropped 3 bases and J dropped 5; count of bases not matched to a gene: 11. The CDR3 contains 17 residues. Germline V gene data show CDR1 as MNHNS and CDR2 as SASEGT. CDR3 DNA: TGTGCCAGCAGTGACGGACAGGGGCTTACGTTGGATCAGCCCCAGCATTTT. It yields the protein CASSDGQGLTLDQPQHF.

The rearrangement joins TRBV5-1 to TRBJ1-1; 8 bases map to TRBD1. Unmatched junction bases numbered 2, after V lost 3 bases and J lost 1 base. Germline values: CDR1 SGHRS, CDR2 YFSETQ. The CDR3 is made up of 14 amino acids. The CDR3 region has the DNA TGCGCCAGCAGCTGGGGGACAGGGAACACTGAAGCTTTCTTT. Its translation: CASSWGTGNTEAFF.

V and J are TRBV6-5 and TRBJ1-1; D uncertain. The V gene lost 4 bases and the J gene lost 8 bases, with 5 bases spanning the gap. This CDR3 region has 10 residues. Per germline, CDR1 MNHEY and CDR2 SVGAGI. CDR3 in DNA: TGTGCCAGCAGTTCCGGAGAAGCTTTCTTT. Its protein is CASSSGEAFF.

The chain couples TRBV10-3 to TRBJ2-2; TRBD2 matches 14 bases. The CDR3 has 16 amino acids. Unmatched junction bases numbered 3, after V lost 6 bases and J lost 3 bases. CDR1 and CDR2 from the germline V gene are ENHRY and SYGVKD. The chain's CDR3 is CAISQGLAGDTGELFF. In DNA, the CDR3 is TGTGCCATCAGCCAGGGACTAGCGGGAGACACCGGGGAGCTGTTTTTT.

This clone was recorded a few times. The V call is TRBV6-4, the J call TRBJ1-2; unclear D gene. With 3 bases removed from V and 0 bases from J, the gap between germline ends came to 20 bases. This CDR3 is 18 amino acids long. Germline V gene lookup returns CDR1 MRHNA and CDR2 SNTAGT. In DNA form, the CDR3 reads TGTGCCAGCAGTGATTTTAGCAACAGATTACGAACTAACTATGGCTACACCTTC. This codes for CASSDFSNRLRTNYGYTF.

This clone showed up just a few times. J is TRBJ2-1 and V is TRBV18, with 8 bases fitting TRBD1. Trimming at V came to 0 bases and at J to 5 bases, leaving 6 bases not matched to a gene. Germline V lookup: CDR1 KGHSH, CDR2 LQKENI. The CDR3 is 16 amino acids. For the CDR3, the DNA is TGTGCCAGCTCACCACCTAACCAGGGGGCGAACAATGAGCAGTTCTTC. Translation gives CASSPPNQGANNEQFF. Full variable domain (rest looked up from reference TRBV18 and TRBJ2-1): NAGVMQNPRHLVRRRGQEARLRCSPMKGHSHVYWYRQLPEEGLKFMVYLQKENIIDESGMPKERFSAEFPKEGPSILRIQQVVRGDSAAYFCASSPPNQGANNEQFFGPGTRLTVL.

This chain uses TRBV11-3 with TRBJ2-5; 7 nucleotides agree with TRBD2. Germline CDR1 and CDR2: SGHNT and YENEEA. After removal of 3 bases from V and 5 bases from J, the junction contained 0 bases not matched to a gene. CDR3 length: 12 residues. The CDR3 sequence is CASSFSGETQYF. Here the CDR3 DNA reads TGTGCCAGCAGCTTTAGCGGGGAGACCCAGTACTTC.

J is TRBJ2-5 and V is TRBV7-9; no clear D. Germline V lookup: CDR1 SEHNR, CDR2 FQNEAQ (reference sequence). The CDR3 runs 11 residues. Trimming stripped 5 bases from V and 1 base from J, with 2 bases between. CDR3: CASSPQETQYF. Here the CDR3 DNA reads TGTGCCAGCAGCCCCCAAGAGACCCAGTACTTC.

The V call is TRBV7-8, the J call TRBJ2-3; D is possibly TRBD1 or TRBD2 (6 bases each). Germline V gives CDR1 SGHVS, CDR2 FQNEAQ. The V end lost 4 bases, the J end lost 0 bases, and 8 bases lay between the germline ends. This CDR3 region has 14 residues. The CDR3 sequence: CASSWGASTDTQYF. The CDR3, as DNA: TGTGCCAGCAGCTGGGGGGCCAGCACAGATACGCAGTATTTT. The variable domain in full, with the rest retrieved from reference TRBV7-8 and TRBJ2-3, is GAGVSQSPRYKVAKRGQDVALRCDPISGHVSLFWYQQALGQGPEFLTYFQNEAQLDKSGLPSDRFFAERPEGSVSTLKIQRTQQEDSAVYLCASSWGASTDTQYFGPGTRLTVL.

The chain couples TRBV5-5 to TRBJ1-1; D uncertain. The CDR3 is made up of 15 amino acids. Trimming removed 3 bases from V and 1 base from J, with 13 bases in between. Germline V CDR1 and CDR2: SGHKS, YYEKEE (reference sequence). The CDR3 DNA is TGTGCCAGCAGCTCCATTGAGATACGGAACACTGAAGCTTTCTTT. Amino acids: CASSSIEIRNTEAFF.

The chain recombines TRBV4-3 with TRBJ1-6; D not resolved. The CDR3 consists of 15 residues. The V gene lost 0 bases and the J gene lost 7 bases, with 10 bases spanning the gap. In germline, CDR1 is LGHNA, CDR2 YSLEER. CDR3: CASSQDSLGNSPLHF. The CDR3 DNA reads as TGCGCCAGCAGCCAAGACAGCTTAGGGAATTCACCCCTCCACTTT.

The chain is built from TRBV7-2 and TRBJ2-1; the match to TRBD2 covers 9 bases. CDR1 is SGHTA, CDR2 FQGNSA, per germline. The CDR3 length is 16 residues. V lost 4 bases to trimming and J lost 6 bases; unmatched junction nucleotides: 10. CDR3 DNA sequence: TGTGCCAGCAGCTCCCAGTCCCTAGCGGGGACCAATGAGCAGTTCTTC. Translated, it gives CASSSQSLAGTNEQFF.

The chain carries TRBV7-9 and TRBJ1-5, with 10 bases that match TRBD1. V was clipped by 5 bases and J by 1 base; unmatched bases: 5. This CDR3 is 16 amino acids long. Germline-derived CDR1 and CDR2 are SEHNR and FQNEAQ (reference sequence). CDR3 loop: CASSVGTGASNQPQHF. The CDR3 region has the DNA TGTGCCAGCAGCGTTGGGACAGGGGCGAGCAATCAGCCCCAGCATTTT.

This chain connects TRBV6-5 to TRBJ1-1; unclear D gene. This CDR3 has 13 amino acids. Trimming left V 2 bases short and J 0 bases short, with 4 bases between. Germline V gene data show CDR1 as MNHEY and CDR2 as SVGAGI. DNA of the CDR3: TGTGCCAGCAGTTACGGAATGAACACTGAAGCTTTCTTT. It translates to CASSYGMNTEAFF.

The genes are TRBV30 and TRBJ1-2; D gene ambiguous. This CDR3 region has 11 residues. The germline V and J ends were trimmed by 4 bases and 8 bases, with 11 bases remaining between them. Germline V CDR1 and CDR2: GTSNPN, SVGIG (reference sequence). The CDR3 region is CAWMGRGGYTF. In nucleotides, the CDR3 is TGTGCCTGGATGGGCCGTGGCGGCTACACCTTC.

V and J are TRBV7-2 and TRBJ1-5; the D gene is possibly TRBD1 (6 bases). Germline CDR1 reads SGHTA; CDR2 reads FQGNSA. This CDR3 contains 13 residues. Between the trimmed V and J ends, which lost 1 base and 7 bases, there was a span of 8 bases. The CDR3 is CASSLDGGQPQHF. The CDR3 DNA is TGTGCCAGCAGCTTAGACGGGGGCCAGCCCCAGCATTTT.

This clone was observed a single time. J is TRBJ1-4 and V is TRBV7-2; D is possibly TRBD1 (5 bases). V was clipped by 4 bases and J by 6 bases, with 12 bases between them. The CDR3 has 14 residues. Germline lookup yields CDR1 SGHTA and CDR2 FQGNSA. In DNA form, the CDR3 reads TGTGCCAGCAGCTCCGGGACCTGGGATGAAAAACTGTTTTTT. This codes for CASSSGTWDEKLFF.